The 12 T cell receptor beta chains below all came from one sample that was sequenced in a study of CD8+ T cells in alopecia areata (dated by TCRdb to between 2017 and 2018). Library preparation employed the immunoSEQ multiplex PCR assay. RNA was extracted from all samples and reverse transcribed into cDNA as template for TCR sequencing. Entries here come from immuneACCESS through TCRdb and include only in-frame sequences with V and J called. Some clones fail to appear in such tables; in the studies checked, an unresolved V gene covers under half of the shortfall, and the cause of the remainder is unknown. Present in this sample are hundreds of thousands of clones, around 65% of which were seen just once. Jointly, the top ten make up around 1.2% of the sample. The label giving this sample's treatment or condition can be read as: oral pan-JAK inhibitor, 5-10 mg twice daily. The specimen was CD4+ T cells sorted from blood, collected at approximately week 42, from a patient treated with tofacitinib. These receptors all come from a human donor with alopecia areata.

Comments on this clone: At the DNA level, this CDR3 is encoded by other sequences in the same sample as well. For the CDR3, the DNA is TGCGCCAGCAGCTTGGCGGCGGGGGACACTGAAGCTTTCTTT. Protein product: CASSLAAGDTEAFF. The chain employs TRBV5-1 and TRBJ1-1; the D gene is possibly TRBD1 (5 bases). V was clipped by 0 bases and J by 3 bases, with 9 bases between them. This CDR3 region has 14 residues. Germline loops: CDR1 SGHRS, CDR2 YFSETQ.

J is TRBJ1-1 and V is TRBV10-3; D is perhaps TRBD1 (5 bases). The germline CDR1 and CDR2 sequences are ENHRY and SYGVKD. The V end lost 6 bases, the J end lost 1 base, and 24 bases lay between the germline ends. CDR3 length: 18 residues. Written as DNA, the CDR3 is TGTGCCATCAGCCCCAGGGCCGGCCCCCGGGAACCGAACACTGAAGCTTTCTTT. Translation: CAISPRAGPREPNTEAFF.

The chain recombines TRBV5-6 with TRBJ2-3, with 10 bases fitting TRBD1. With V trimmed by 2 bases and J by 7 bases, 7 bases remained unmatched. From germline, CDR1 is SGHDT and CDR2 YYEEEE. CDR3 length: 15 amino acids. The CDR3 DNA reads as TGTGCCAGCAGCTTTCGGGACAGGGGCGCCAATACGCAGTATTTT. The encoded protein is CASSFRDRGANTQYF.

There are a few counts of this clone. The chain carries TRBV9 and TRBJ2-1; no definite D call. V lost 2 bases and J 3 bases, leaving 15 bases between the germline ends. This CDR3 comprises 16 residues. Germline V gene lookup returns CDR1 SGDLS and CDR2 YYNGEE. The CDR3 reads CASSVDRSGSYNEQFF. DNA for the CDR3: TGTGCCAGCAGCGTTGATCGATCGGGCAGCTACAATGAGCAGTTCTTC.

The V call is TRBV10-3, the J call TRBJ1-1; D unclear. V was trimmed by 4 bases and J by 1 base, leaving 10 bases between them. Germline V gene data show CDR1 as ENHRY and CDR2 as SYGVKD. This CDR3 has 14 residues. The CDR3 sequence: CAISGEGANTEAFF. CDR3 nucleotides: TGTGCCATCAGTGGGGAGGGTGCGAACACTGAAGCTTTCTTT.

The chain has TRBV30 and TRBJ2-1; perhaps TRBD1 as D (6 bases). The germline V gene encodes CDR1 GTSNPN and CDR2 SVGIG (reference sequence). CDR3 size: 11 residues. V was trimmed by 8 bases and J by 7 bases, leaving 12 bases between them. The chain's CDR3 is CAHRVSNEQFF. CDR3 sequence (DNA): TGTGCCCACAGGGTCTCTAATGAGCAGTTCTTC.

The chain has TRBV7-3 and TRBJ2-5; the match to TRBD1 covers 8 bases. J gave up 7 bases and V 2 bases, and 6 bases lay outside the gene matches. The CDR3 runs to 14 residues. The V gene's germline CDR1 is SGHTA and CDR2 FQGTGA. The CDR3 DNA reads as TGTGCCAGCAGCTTAGGAGGACAGGGCGGGACCCAGTACTTC. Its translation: CASSLGGQGGTQYF.

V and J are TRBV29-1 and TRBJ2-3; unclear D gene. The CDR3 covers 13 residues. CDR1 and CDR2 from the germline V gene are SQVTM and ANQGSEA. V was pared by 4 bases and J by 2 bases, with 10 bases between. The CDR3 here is CSVGHLTTDTQYF. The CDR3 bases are TGCAGCGTTGGACACCTCACCACAGATACGCAGTATTTT.

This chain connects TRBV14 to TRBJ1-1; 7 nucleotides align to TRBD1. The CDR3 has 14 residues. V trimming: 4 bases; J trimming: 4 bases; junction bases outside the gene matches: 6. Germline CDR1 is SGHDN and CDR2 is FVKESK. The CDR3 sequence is CASSPSTGFTEAFF. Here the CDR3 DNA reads TGTGCCAGCAGCCCATCGACAGGGTTCACTGAAGCTTTCTTT.

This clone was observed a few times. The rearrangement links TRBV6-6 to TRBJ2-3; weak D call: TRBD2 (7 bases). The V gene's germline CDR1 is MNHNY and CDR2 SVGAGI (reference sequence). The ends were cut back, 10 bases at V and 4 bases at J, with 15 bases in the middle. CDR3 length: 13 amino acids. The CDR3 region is CAISRGAADTQYF. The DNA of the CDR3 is TGTGCCATCTCACGGGGGGCCGCAGATACGCAGTATTTT.

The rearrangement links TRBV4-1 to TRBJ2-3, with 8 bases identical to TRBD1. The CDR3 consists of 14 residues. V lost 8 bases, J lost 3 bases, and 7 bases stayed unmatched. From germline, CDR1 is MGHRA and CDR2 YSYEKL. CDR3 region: CASGGQGQTDTQYF. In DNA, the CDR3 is TGCGCCAGCGGCGGACAGGGACAAACAGATACGCAGTATTTT.

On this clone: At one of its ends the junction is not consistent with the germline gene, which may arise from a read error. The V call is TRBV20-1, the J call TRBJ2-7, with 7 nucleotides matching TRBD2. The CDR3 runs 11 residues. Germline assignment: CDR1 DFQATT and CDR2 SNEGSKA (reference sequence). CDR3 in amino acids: CSASLGTTADF. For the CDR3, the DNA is TGCAGTGCTAGCCTAGGGACTACGGCAGACTTC.